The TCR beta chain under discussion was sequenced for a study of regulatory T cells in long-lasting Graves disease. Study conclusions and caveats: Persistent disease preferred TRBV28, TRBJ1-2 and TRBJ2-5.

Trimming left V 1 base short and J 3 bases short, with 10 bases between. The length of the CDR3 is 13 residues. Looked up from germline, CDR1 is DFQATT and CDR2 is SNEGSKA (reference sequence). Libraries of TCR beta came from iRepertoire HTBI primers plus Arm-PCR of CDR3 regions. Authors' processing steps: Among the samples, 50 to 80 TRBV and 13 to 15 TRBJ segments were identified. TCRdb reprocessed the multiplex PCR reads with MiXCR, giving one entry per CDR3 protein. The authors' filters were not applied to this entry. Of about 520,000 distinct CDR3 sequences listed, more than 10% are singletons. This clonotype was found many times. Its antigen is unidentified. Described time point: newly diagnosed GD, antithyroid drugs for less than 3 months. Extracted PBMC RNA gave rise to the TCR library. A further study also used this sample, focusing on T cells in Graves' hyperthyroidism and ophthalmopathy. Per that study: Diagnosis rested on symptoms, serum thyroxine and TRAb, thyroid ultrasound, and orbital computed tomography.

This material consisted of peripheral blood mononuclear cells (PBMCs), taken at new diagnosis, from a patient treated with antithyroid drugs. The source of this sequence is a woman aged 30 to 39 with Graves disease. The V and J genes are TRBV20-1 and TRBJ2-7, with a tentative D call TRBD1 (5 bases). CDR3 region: CSARGAGYYEQYF. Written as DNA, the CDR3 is TGCAGTGCTAGAGGCGCAGGGTACTACGAGCAGTACTTC.